This T cell receptor (beta chain) was observed in a study of blood T cell repertoires in COVID-19. Study summary: Material from acute and convalescent COVID-19 was sourced from the United States, Italy and Spain. T cells, B-cell-depleted T cells, or PBMCs provided the cDNA or gDNA that served as material.

Deletions cut 0 bases from V and 3 bases from J, with 12 bases between. Germline V gene data show CDR1 as LGHNA and CDR2 as YSLEER. The CDR3 runs to 15 residues. This clone has only a few counts. As processed by the authors: Scientists estimated how many nucleated cells there were by amplifying reference gene primers. Data came from immunoSEQ multiplex PCR; TCRdb stores just in-frame clones and leaves some out. The D gene and trimming were derived from the DNA, and the V and J assignments and clone size from that table. This table holds more than 65,000 clones, roughly 80% found once. This sequence joins TRBV4-3 and TRBJ2-7, with a possible D match to TRBD2 (6 bases). The receptor's source is a woman at least 80 years old with acute or convalescent COVID-19. The sequencing input was peripheral blood. CDR3 coding DNA: TGCGCCAGCAGCCAAGATTGGGAGGACTACTACGAGCAGTACTTC. It specifies CASSQDWEDYYEQYF.